These 25 T cell receptor beta chains were sequenced from one sample in a study of cytomegalovirus exposure and HLA in healthy donors. Amplification used 60 Vbeta primers and 13 Jbeta primers. Only in-frame clones appear in the TCRdb table, and some are missing; sequencing was by immunoSEQ multiplex PCR. The sample holds 150,000 to 200,000 clones, 79% seen once. The sample consisted of PBMCs. The receptors were sampled from a woman in her 50s in good health and CMV-seronegative.

V and J are TRBV13 and TRBJ1-4, with TRBD1 matching over 9 bases. Germline V gene sequence: CDR1 PRHDT, CDR2 FYEKMQ (reference sequence). V lost 4 bases to trimming and J lost 7 bases; unmatched junction nucleotides: 16. The CDR3 is 18 amino acids. In nucleotides, the CDR3 is TGTGCCAGCAGCTCTCGGAGTACAGGGGGCGCACTTTCTGAAAAACTGTTTTTT. This codes for CASSSRSTGGALSEKLFF.

The chain combines TRBV27 with TRBJ1-1; TRBD1 matches at 7 bases. Germline V CDR1 and CDR2: MNHEY, SMNVEV (reference sequence). The V gene end was trimmed by 6 bases and the J gene end by 1 base; junction bases not matched to a gene: 2. The length of the CDR3 is 13 residues. This CDR3 is CASRWTGNTEAFF. The CDR3 DNA reads as TGTGCCAGCAGATGGACAGGGAACACTGAAGCTTTCTTT.

The chain employs TRBV18 and TRBJ2-5; possible D gene TRBD2, 6 bases. Germline CDR1 reads KGHSH; CDR2 reads LQKENI. Trimming pared 3 bases from V and 1 base from J, leaving 9 bases between. There are 14 residues in the CDR3. CDR3 nucleotides: TGTGCCAGCTCACCCTCGGGAGCCCAAGAGACCCAGTACTTC. Protein product: CASSPSGAQETQYF.

This clone was counted only a few times. The chain combines TRBV25-1 with TRBJ1-1; 7 nucleotides agree with TRBD1. This CDR3 comprises 14 residues. Per the germline V gene, CDR1 is MGHDK and CDR2 is SYGVNS. J lost 6 bases, V lost 4 bases, and 8 bases had no gene match. CDR3 bases: TGTGCCAGCAGTGGGACAGGTAGAAATTCTGAAGCTTTCTTT. This gives the protein CASSGTGRNSEAFF.

The table lists this clone with a count of one. The chain recombines TRBV28 with TRBJ2-2; TRBD2 agrees at 7 bases. This CDR3 contains 17 residues. J lost 6 bases, V lost 6 bases, and 16 bases had no gene match. CDR1 MDHEN and CDR2 SYDVKM come from the germline V gene. This CDR3 reads CASRQTSLLGQPGELFF. CDR3 in DNA: TGTGCCAGCAGGCAGACTAGCCTTCTGGGCCAACCCGGGGAGCTGTTTTTT. The variable domain in full, with the rest retrieved from reference TRBV28 and TRBJ2-2, is DVKVTQSSRYLVKRTGEKVFLECVQDMDHENMFWYRQDPGLGLRLIYFSYDVKMKEKGDIPEGYSVSREKKERFSLILESASTNQTSMYLCASRQTSLLGQPGELFFGEGSRLTVL.

The rearrangement links TRBV23-1 to TRBJ1-5; no firm D call. TRBV23-1 qualifies as an ORF whose function is uncertain. V was cut by 4 bases and J by 1 base, with 5 bases left in between. The CDR3 is made up of 13 amino acids. CDR3 protein: CASSRESNQPQHF. CDR3 nucleotides: TGCGCCAGCAGTCGGGAGAGCAATCAGCCCCAGCATTTT.

The genes are TRBV29-1 and TRBJ1-1; 9 nucleotides match TRBD1. The CDR3 is 12 amino acids. Trimming at V came to 6 bases and at J to 5 bases, leaving 4 bases not matched to a gene. Germline-derived CDR1 and CDR2 are SQVTM and ANQGSEA. The CDR3 loop is CSVATGGTEAFF. The CDR3 coding sequence is TGCAGCGTCGCGACAGGGGGGACTGAAGCTTTCTTT.

The chain employs TRBV21-1 and TRBJ2-7; the table calls TRBD1, which could not be checked here. TRBV21-1 is a pseudogene segment. The CDR3 is 13 amino acids. The CDR3 reads CASSRTGSHEQYF. The CDR3 bases are TGTGCCAGCAGCCGAACAGGGTCCCACGAGCAGTACTTC.

The chain combines TRBV6-4 with TRBJ2-3; no definite D call. V lost 5 bases and J 0 bases, leaving 12 bases between the germline ends. CDR3 size: 15 residues. The germline CDR1 and CDR2 sequences are MRHNA and SNTAGT. CDR3 region: CASSKQHTSTDTQYF. The CDR3 bases are TGTGCCAGCAGTAAACAGCATACTAGCACAGATACGCAGTATTTT.

The genes are TRBV6-1 and TRBJ1-2, with D possibly matching TRBD1 (6 bases). Trimming cost V 4 bases and J 6 bases, with 9 bases left between them. Per the germline V gene, CDR1 is MNHNS and CDR2 is SASEGT. The length of the CDR3 is 12 residues. The CDR3 is CASSASGDGYTF. CDR3 sequence (DNA): TGTGCCAGCAGTGCTTCAGGGGATGGCTACACCTTC.

The chain combines TRBV4-2 with TRBJ2-5; 7 nucleotides match TRBD2. V shed 1 base, J shed 0 bases, and the junction held 5 bases outside the gene matches. The CDR3 extends over 16 amino acids. CDR1 is LGHNA, CDR2 YNFKEQ, per germline. The chain's CDR3 is CASSQVRAGNQETQYF. For the CDR3, the DNA is TGTGCCAGCAGCCAAGTCAGAGCGGGGAACCAAGAGACCCAGTACTTC.

The rearrangement joins TRBV7-2 to TRBJ2-5; TRBD1 aligns across 8 bases. Germline V gene sequence: CDR1 SGHTA, CDR2 FQGNSA. V shed 4 bases, J shed 5 bases, and the junction held 6 bases outside the gene matches. The CDR3 runs 14 residues. The CDR3, as DNA: TGTGCCAGCAGCTCGGCAGGGGGCGGCGAGACCCAGTACTTC. This gives the protein CASSSAGGGETQYF.

The chain is built from TRBV9 and TRBJ1-5; 9 bases fit TRBD1. This CDR3 region has 16 residues. Germline trimming cut 5 bases from V and 8 bases from J; bases unmatched to any gene: 14. Germline assignment: CDR1 SGDLS and CDR2 YYNGEE. CDR3 DNA: TGTGCCAGCAGACACGAACAGGGGGCGCCGGGGAAGCCCCAGCATTTT. Translation gives CASRHEQGAPGKPQHF.

The chain uses TRBV5-6 and TRBJ2-2; no firm D call. Germline CDR1 reads SGHDT; CDR2 reads YYEEEE. The V gene lost 5 bases and the J gene lost 3 bases, with 14 bases spanning the gap. The CDR3 has 15 amino acids. The CDR3 reads CASSPRSPDTGELFF. CDR3 DNA sequence: TGTGCCAGCAGTCCTCGGAGCCCCGACACCGGGGAGCTGTTTTTT.

The CDR3 loop is CASSLYRGLNYGYTF. The CDR3 nucleotides read TGTGCCAGCAGTTTATACAGGGGGTTGAACTATGGCTACACCTTC. V gene TRBV6-5 combines with J gene TRBJ1-2, with 8 bases that match TRBD1. V lost 4 bases to trimming and J lost 2 bases; unmatched junction nucleotides: 6. Germline values: CDR1 MNHEY, CDR2 SVGAGI. The CDR3 length is 15 residues.

The table lists this clone with a few counts. The J gene is TRBJ2-7, the V gene TRBV15; D unresolved. Trimming removed 2 bases from V and 0 bases from J, with 11 bases in between. The CDR3 extends over 15 amino acids. The germline gives CDR1 LNHNV, CDR2 YYDKDF (reference sequence). CDR3 bases: TGTGCCACCAGCAGAATCAGCGCCAGCTCCTACGAGCAGTACTTC. The encoded protein is CATSRISASSYEQYF.

Only one count was recorded for this clone. The chain carries TRBV27 and TRBJ1-2, with a tentative D call TRBD1 (5 bases). The length of the CDR3 is 16 residues. Trimming removed 8 bases from V and 6 bases from J, with 25 bases in between. Germline V gene sequence: CDR1 MNHEY, CDR2 SMNVEV (reference sequence). CDR3 in amino acids: CASVARQGFPVNGYTF. For the CDR3, the DNA is TGTGCCAGCGTTGCTAGGCAGGGCTTTCCGGTGAATGGCTACACCTTC.

The V and J genes are TRBV29-1 and TRBJ1-4; D gene uncertain. The CDR3 is 12 residues long. Per the germline V gene, CDR1 is SQVTM and CDR2 is ANQGSEA. V was trimmed by 6 bases and J by 0 bases, leaving 5 bases between them. The CDR3 region is CSVLATNEKLFF. DNA of the CDR3: TGCAGCGTCTTAGCAACTAATGAAAAACTGTTTTTT.

The chain recombines TRBV10-3 with TRBJ1-1, with D possibly matching TRBD1 (6 bases). V was clipped by 6 bases and J by 6 bases, with 17 bases between them. Germline lookup yields CDR1 ENHRY and CDR2 SYGVKD. The CDR3 runs 14 residues. Here the CDR3 DNA reads TGTGCCATCAGCAACAGGGAGGGATGGTCTGAAGCTTTCTTT. Translating it yields CAISNREGWSEAFF.

This chain joins TRBV28 and TRBJ1-1; tentative D call: TRBD1 (6 bases). Germline values: CDR1 MDHEN, CDR2 SYDVKM. The length of the CDR3 is 11 residues. V was shortened by 6 bases and J by 6 bases, with 8 bases between the two germline ends. The CDR3 protein is CASRAGAEAFF. In nucleotides, the CDR3 is TGTGCCAGCAGGGCAGGGGCTGAAGCTTTCTTT.

The chain uses TRBV6-5 and TRBJ1-2, with a tentative D call TRBD1 (6 bases). Germline CDR1 is MNHEY and CDR2 is SVGAGI. V gave up 6 bases and J gave up 5 bases, with 19 bases separating them. CDR3 size: 15 residues. CDR3 amino acids: CASSRGGGGGYGYTF. The CDR3 DNA reads as TGTGCCAGCAGCCGCGGGGGCGGCGGGGGGTATGGCTACACCTTC.

Regarding this clone: One end of the junction is discordant with germline, which a read error may explain. The chain joins TRBV7-9 to TRBJ2-1; D remains ambiguous. The germline gives CDR1 SEHNR, CDR2 FQNEAQ (reference sequence). The CDR3 runs to 14 residues. CDR3 loop: CSSSSGLTYNEQFF. CDR3 nucleotide sequence: TGTTCCAGCAGCTCAGGTCTAACCTACAATGAGCAGTTCTTC.

This chain joins TRBV7-2 and TRBJ1-5, with TRBD1 matching 7 bases. The CDR3 sequence is 16 residues long. Per germline, CDR1 SGHTA and CDR2 FQGNSA. The J segment lost 0 bases and the V segment lost 3 bases, leaving 5 bases of the junction unmatched. This CDR3 is CASSLTGRYSNQPQHF. CDR3 coding DNA: TGTGCCAGCAGCTTGACAGGGAGATATAGCAATCAGCCCCAGCATTTT.

The chain links TRBV7-2 to TRBJ2-3, with D hard to call. The CDR3 sequence is 16 residues long. Deletions cut 1 base from V and 1 base from J, with 12 bases between. Per the germline V gene, CDR1 is SGHTA and CDR2 is FQGNSA. CDR3 nucleotide sequence: TGTGCCAGCAGCTTAGTTGTCTCAGGCGGCACAGATACGCAGTATTTT. It translates to CASSLVVSGGTDTQYF.

This chain joins TRBV5-1 and TRBJ2-2, with TRBD1 matching 10 bases. The germline V gene encodes CDR1 SGHRS and CDR2 YFSETQ. CDR3 size: 14 residues. Germline trimming cut 3 bases from V and 6 bases from J; bases unmatched to any gene: 2. The CDR3 protein is CASSSDRGAGELFF. Written as DNA, the CDR3 is TGCGCCAGCAGCTCGGACAGGGGGGCCGGGGAGCTGTTTTTT. Drawing the rest from reference TRBV5-1 and TRBJ2-2, the complete variable domain is KAGVTQTPRYLIKTRGQQVTLSCSPISGHRSVSWYQQTPGQGLQFLFEYFSETQRNKGNFPGRFSGRQFSNSRSEMNVSTLELGDSALYLCASSSDRGAGELFFGEGSRLTVL.